A single sample is the source of the 21 T cell receptor beta chains below, sequenced in a study of OX40 agonist ivuxolimab in advanced cancers. The repertoire was sequenced with immunoSEQ multiplex PCR; TCRdb's copy has only in-frame clones and lacks some. The sample records about 32,000 clones, over 85% being singletons. The sample here was CD4+ or CD8+ T cells sorted from blood, taken in a trial of the OX40 agonist ivuxolimab. Receptors were obtained from an adult with an advanced solid tumor such as melanoma, head and neck, liver or kidney cancer.

The V and J genes are TRBV11-2 and TRBJ1-3, with a weak D call TRBD1 (6 bases). Germline loops: CDR1 SGHAT, CDR2 FQNNGV. The CDR3 sequence is 19 residues long. Deletions cut 4 bases from V and 0 bases from J, with 22 bases between. CDR3 sequence reads: CASSSWPIRGISSGNTIYF. Written as DNA, the CDR3 is TGTGCCAGCAGCTCTTGGCCCATCAGGGGCATCTCCTCTGGAAACACCATATATTTT.

This clone was observed once. The genes are TRBV29-1 and TRBJ2-1; D perhaps matches TRBD2 (6 bases). The CDR3 runs to 14 residues. Germline V gene sequence: CDR1 SQVTM, CDR2 ANQGSEA. V was cut by 6 bases and J by 4 bases, with 16 bases left in between. As DNA, the CDR3 is TGCAGCGTCTCCACATTAGCGGAATACAATGAGCAGTTCTTC. Translating gives CSVSTLAEYNEQFF.

The rearrangement joins TRBV27 to TRBJ2-3, with 10 bases identical to TRBD1. CDR3 length: 16 residues. V was pared by 5 bases and J by 2 bases, with 7 bases of the junction left unmatched. CDR1 and CDR2 from the germline V gene are MNHEY and SMNVEV (reference sequence). The CDR3 is CASSPTGGASTDTQYF. CDR3 DNA: TGTGCCAGCAGTCCGACAGGGGGCGCCTCCACAGATACGCAGTATTTT.

V gene TRBV15 combines with J gene TRBJ2-7, with D unresolved. The length of the CDR3 is 13 residues. The germline V gene has CDR1 LNHNV and CDR2 YYDKDF (reference sequence). V was pared by 1 base and J by 0 bases, with 4 bases between. In nucleotides, the CDR3 is TGTGCCACCAGCAGAGGGAGCTCCTACGAGCAGTACTTC. Translating it yields CATSRGSSYEQYF.

The chain is built from TRBV13 and TRBJ1-4, with a possible D match to TRBD1 (5 bases). Germline V gene lookup returns CDR1 PRHDT and CDR2 FYEKMQ (reference sequence). This CDR3 comprises 14 residues. Trimming left V 5 bases short and J 3 bases short, with 10 bases between. The CDR3 DNA reads as TGTGCCAGCAGCCCAGGGAGGGCTAATGAAAAACTGTTTTTT. It yields the protein CASSPGRANEKLFF.

The chain links TRBV5-1 to TRBJ2-1; TRBD2 matches 7 bases. The CDR3 runs to 16 residues. V shed 0 bases and J 5 bases; nucleotides not matched to a gene: 8. Germline V gene data show CDR1 as SGHRS and CDR2 as YFSETQ. In DNA, the CDR3 is TGCGCCAGCAGCTTGGCCGGACCGGGACTACACAATGAGCAGTTCTTC. Translating it yields CASSLAGPGLHNEQFF.

The chain combines TRBV5-3 with TRBJ1-6; D unclear. TRBV5-3 is identified as an open reading frame with a role that is uncertain. There are 15 residues in the CDR3. Trimming shortened V by 5 bases and J by 10 bases, and 19 bases separated the two germline ends. The CDR3 loop is CARRIRADGDSPLHF. Written as DNA, the CDR3 is TGTGCCAGAAGGATAAGGGCAGACGGAGACTCACCCCTCCACTTT.

This clone was picked up one time. The V call is TRBV6-5, the J call TRBJ2-7; 7 bases map to TRBD1. Germline trimming cut 0 bases from V and 7 bases from J; bases unmatched to any gene: 9. Germline-derived CDR1 and CDR2 are MNHEY and SVGAGI. The length of the CDR3 is 15 residues. The CDR3 DNA reads as TGTGCCAGCAGTTACTCGAGTAGGGGGCTGGTTGAGCAGTACTTC. Translated: CASSYSSRGLVEQYF.

V is TRBV19 and J is TRBJ1-5; D call uncertain. This CDR3 has 15 residues. Between the trimmed V and J ends, which lost 3 bases and 4 bases, there was a span of 13 bases. Per germline, CDR1 LNHDA and CDR2 SQIVND (reference sequence). The CDR3 DNA is TGTGCCAGTAGTATCCCGATGGGAGAAAATCAGCCCCAGCATTTT. Its translation is CASSIPMGENQPQHF.

The CDR3 region is CASGTHTDTQYF. CDR3 DNA: TGTGCCAGCGGGACGCACACAGATACGCAGTATTTT. The rearrangement links TRBV28 to TRBJ2-3; either TRBD1 or TRBD2 may supply D (5 bases each). This CDR3 comprises 12 residues. Deletions cut 8 bases from V and 2 bases from J, with 8 bases between. Looked up from germline, CDR1 is MDHEN and CDR2 is SYDVKM.

J is TRBJ2-7 and V is TRBV4-1; TRBD2 matches 11 bases. Germline V gene sequence: CDR1 MGHRA, CDR2 YSYEKL. J lost 0 bases, V lost 4 bases, and 2 bases had no gene match. The CDR3 has 15 residues. CDR3 bases: TGCGCCAGCAGCCCGGGACTAGCGGCCTCCTACGAGCAGTACTTC. Translation: CASSPGLAASYEQYF.

This chain connects TRBV12-5 to TRBJ1-2, with D perhaps matching TRBD1 (5 bases). The CDR3 totals 13 residues. V gave up 3 bases and J gave up 5 bases, with 10 bases separating them. Germline CDR1 reads LGHNT; CDR2 reads FRNRAP. As DNA, the CDR3 is TGTGCTAGTGGTTTTAGCGGGGGGTATGGCTACACCTTC. Translation: CASGFSGGYGYTF.

This clone was recorded once. The genes are TRBV11-3 and TRBJ1-5; TRBD1 matches 7 bases. Germline CDR1 and CDR2: SGHNT and YENEEA. The CDR3 is 15 residues long. Trimming at V came to 10 bases and at J to 2 bases, leaving 11 bases not matched to a gene. In DNA form, the CDR3 reads TGTGCCATCAACCTCCGGGACAGTCGCAATCAGCCCCAGCATTTT. Amino acid sequence: CAINLRDSRNQPQHF.

This chain uses TRBV28 with TRBJ2-7; 8 nucleotides align to TRBD1. The length of the CDR3 is 15 residues. V dropped 6 bases and J dropped 5; count of bases not matched to a gene: 12. Germline loops: CDR1 MDHEN, CDR2 SYDVKM. CDR3 sequence reads: CASRPRQGIWDEQYF. As DNA, the CDR3 is TGTGCCAGCAGACCGAGACAGGGGATATGGGACGAGCAGTACTTC.

The chain couples TRBV5-4 to TRBJ2-7; 11 bases map to TRBD2. The V segment lost 4 bases and the J segment 4 bases; nucleotides outside the gene matches: 16. CDR3 length: 18 residues. Looked up from germline, CDR1 is SGHNT and CDR2 is YYREEE (reference sequence). The CDR3 sequence is CASSGEDLSGRAGYEQYF. The CDR3 nucleotides read TGTGCCAGCAGCGGCGAAGATCTTAGCGGGAGGGCGGGATACGAGCAGTACTTC.

The CDR3 is CASSPGSSTNEKLFF. In DNA form, the CDR3 reads TGTGCCAGTAGTCCCGGGTCGTCAACTAATGAAAAACTGTTTTTT. V is TRBV19 and J is TRBJ1-4, with D unresolved. CDR3 size: 15 residues. Germline V gene sequence: CDR1 LNHDA, CDR2 SQIVND (reference sequence). V was clipped by 5 bases and J by 0 bases, with 10 bases between them. Full variable domain (missing parts from reference TRBV19 and TRBJ1-4): DGGITQSPKYLFRKEGQNVTLSCEQNLNHDAMYWYRQDPGQGLRLIYYSQIVNDFQKGDIAEGYSVSREKKESFPLTVTSAQKNPTAFYLCASSPGSSTNEKLFFGSGTQLSVL.

The V call is TRBV23-1, the J call TRBJ2-7; TRBD2 aligns across 8 bases. TRBV23-1 carries the ORF label, with uncertain function. The CDR3 has 14 amino acids. The junction had 8 bases not matched to a gene; V was cut back by 6 bases and J by 4 bases. The CDR3 DNA sequence: TGCGCCAGCAGGATCGGGGGGGGCCGGTACGAGCAGTACTTC. Encoded protein: CASRIGGGRYEQYF.

This clone was seen just once. This chain links TRBV5-4 with TRBJ1-2; D unresolved. In germline, CDR1 is SGHNT, CDR2 YYREEE (reference sequence). The V end was cut by 2 bases, the J end by 5 bases, with 13 bases between. The CDR3 is made up of 14 amino acids. Written as DNA, the CDR3 is TGTGCCAGCAGCTTCCCCGGTGCCTCATATGGCTACACCTTC. Protein product: CASSFPGASYGYTF.

V usage is TRBV6-1 and J usage is TRBJ1-5; D gene ambiguous. The V end was cut by 4 bases, the J end by 4 bases, with 11 bases between. Germline-derived CDR1 and CDR2 are MNHNS and SASEGT. The CDR3 runs 14 residues. CDR3 sequence reads: CASSVWQFNQPQHF. The CDR3 DNA reads as TGTGCCAGCAGTGTATGGCAGTTTAATCAGCCCCAGCATTTT.

The rearrangement joins TRBV27 to TRBJ2-3, with TRBD1 identical over 9 bases. After removal of 5 bases from V and 2 bases from J, the junction contained 11 bases not matched to a gene. The CDR3 contains 17 residues. Germline V gives CDR1 MNHEY, CDR2 SMNVEV (reference sequence). The CDR3 DNA reads TGTGCCAGCAGTCTGACCCCAGGACAGGGGATCACAGATACGCAGTATTTT. Encoded protein: CASSLTPGQGITDTQYF.

This clone was seen once. CDR3 protein: CASSKEANEQFF. The CDR3 region has the DNA TGTGCCAGCAGCAAAGAGGCGAATGAGCAGTTCTTC. The chain links TRBV9 to TRBJ2-1, with D unclear. The ends were cut back, 4 bases at V and 7 bases at J, with 9 bases in the middle. The germline V gene encodes CDR1 SGDLS and CDR2 YYNGEE. The CDR3 covers 12 residues.